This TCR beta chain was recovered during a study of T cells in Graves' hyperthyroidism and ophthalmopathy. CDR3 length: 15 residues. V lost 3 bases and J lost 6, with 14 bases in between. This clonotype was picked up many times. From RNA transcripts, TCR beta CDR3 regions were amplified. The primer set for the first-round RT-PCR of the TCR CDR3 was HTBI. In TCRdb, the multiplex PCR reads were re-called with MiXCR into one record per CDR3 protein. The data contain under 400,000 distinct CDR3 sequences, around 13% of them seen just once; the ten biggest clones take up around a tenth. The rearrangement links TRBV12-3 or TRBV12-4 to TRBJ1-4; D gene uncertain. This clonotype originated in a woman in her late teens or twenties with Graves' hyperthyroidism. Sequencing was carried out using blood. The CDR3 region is CASSFNGRQDEKLFF. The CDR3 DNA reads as TGTGCCAGCAGTTTTAATGGGCGGCAGGATGAAAAACTGTTTTTT.